Listed below are T cell receptor beta chains from one sample, sequenced in a study of graft-versus-host responses after intestinal transplantation. Some clones are missing from TCRdb's copy, which holds only in-frame ones; the method was immunoSEQ multiplex PCR. The table has approximately 7,100 clones, approximately 91% seen once. Sequences were derived from PBMCs, sampled just under 85 days after transplant. The receptors here all came from a human patient who received an intestinal transplant, so some T cells may come from the graft donor. Both conserved end residues are part of each CDR3. Fields, in order: clone size, V gene, D gene, J gene, CDR3 DNA, CDR3 protein. The D gene is left open where the match is weak. Expanded clones are given a class, and other clones once, few, many or no size at all.

clone size: -; V gene: TRBV18; D gene: -; J gene: TRBJ1-5; CDR3 DNA: TGTGCCAGCTCACCCTTAGGAGGGCTCAATCAGCCCCAGCATTTT; CDR3 protein: CASSPLGGLNQPQHF
clone size: -; V gene: TRBV5-1; D gene: TRBD1; J gene: TRBJ1-1; CDR3 DNA: TGCGCCAGCAGCTTGAGTGGACAGGGAGGGACTGAAGCTTTCTTT; CDR3 protein: CASSLSGQGGTEAFF
clone size: -; V gene: TRBV4-2; D gene: -; J gene: TRBJ2-1; CDR3 DNA: TGTGCCAGCAGCCAAGAACCAGGGGGGCTGTTCAATGAGCAGTTCTTC; CDR3 protein: CASSQEPGGLFNEQFF
clone size: once; V gene: TRBV6-1; D gene: -; J gene: TRBJ1-5; CDR3 DNA: TGTGCCAGCAGTGAATACGGGGGTAGGCAGCCCCAGCATTTT; CDR3 protein: CASSEYGGRQPQHF
clone size: -; V gene: TRBV11-2; D gene: -; J gene: TRBJ2-7; CDR3 DNA: TGTGCCAGCAGCTTAGACCCCGGATTCATAGACTCCTACGGGCAGTACTTC; CDR3 protein: CASSLDPGFIDSYGQYF
clone size: -; V gene: TRBV21-1; D gene: -; J gene: TRBJ1-1; CDR3 DNA: TGTGCCAGCAGCAAAGAAAGCGAAAACACTGAAGCTTTCTTT; CDR3 protein: CASSKESENTEAFF
clone size: -; V gene: TRBV28; D gene: -; J gene: TRBJ1-5; CDR3 DNA: TGTGCCAGCAGCCTTGACAGGCTTTCCCCTCAGCCCCAGCATTTT; CDR3 protein: CASSLDRLSPQPQHF
clone size: -; V gene: TRBV30; D gene: -; J gene: TRBJ2-1; CDR3 DNA: TGTGCCTGGAGTGGGGGACTTGGGGACAATGAGCAGTTCTTC; CDR3 protein: CAWSGGLGDNEQFF
clone size: -; V gene: TRBV28; D gene: TRBD1; J gene: TRBJ1-1; CDR3 DNA: TGTGCCAGCAGTTTATCGGACAGGCAAGAAGCTTTCTTT; CDR3 protein: CASSLSDRQEAFF
clone size: -; V gene: TRBV5-6; D gene: -; J gene: TRBJ2-1; CDR3 DNA: TGTGCCAGCAGCTTGGGAGGGGTCCCTATACCCTACAATGAGCAGTTCTTC; CDR3 protein: CASSLGGVPIPYNEQFF
clone size: few; V gene: TRBV6-1; D gene: -; J gene: TRBJ2-1; CDR3 DNA: TGTGCCAGCACCGTAGGTACTGAATCAAGTGAGCAGTTCTTC; CDR3 protein: CASTVGTESSEQFF
clone size: once; V gene: TRBV11-2; D gene: -; J gene: TRBJ2-1; CDR3 DNA: TGTGCCAGCAGCCCCGGAGGTCTCCAAGGCAATGAGCAGTTCTTC; CDR3 protein: CASSPGGLQGNEQFF
clone size: -; V gene: TRBV5-8; D gene: TRBD1; J gene: TRBJ1-4; CDR3 DNA: TGTGCCAGCAGCCGCCGGGACAGGGAGCCTAAACTGTTTTTT; CDR3 protein: CASSRRDREPKLFF
clone size: -; V gene: TRBV19; D gene: -; J gene: TRBJ1-2; CDR3 DNA: TGTGCCAGTAGCGAAAACGACGGGGTGGGGTTGAGCTATGGCTACACCTTC; CDR3 protein: CASSENDGVGLSYGYTF
clone size: -; V gene: TRBV28; D gene: TRBD2; J gene: TRBJ2-1; CDR3 DNA: TGTGCCAGCACCCCAGCGGGAGGAATCTACAATGAGCAGTTCTTC; CDR3 protein: CASTPAGGIYNEQFF
clone size: -; V gene: TRBV27; D gene: -; J gene: TRBJ1-1; CDR3 DNA: TGTGCCAGCAGTTTTCGGGGGTTGAACACTGAAGCTTTCTTT; CDR3 protein: CASSFRGLNTEAFF
clone size: -; V gene: TRBV6-1; D gene: -; J gene: TRBJ1-2; CDR3 DNA: TGTGCCAGCAAGCAGGGATACGGTTTATATGGCTACACCTTC; CDR3 protein: CASKQGYGLYGYTF
clone size: -; V gene: TRBV2; D gene: -; J gene: TRBJ2-5; CDR3 DNA: TGTGCCAGCAGTAGTCCCGGGCTAGCGACTCAAGAGACCCAGTACTTC; CDR3 protein: CASSSPGLATQETQYF
clone size: -; V gene: TRBV5-1; D gene: -; J gene: TRBJ2-3; CDR3 DNA: TGCGCCAGCAGCTTGGAAGGGGTCACAGATACGCAGTATTTT; CDR3 protein: CASSLEGVTDTQYF
clone size: -; V gene: TRBV15; D gene: TRBD2; J gene: TRBJ2-7; CDR3 DNA: TGTGCCACCAGCAGAAAAACGGATCTAGCGGGGTACGAGCAGTACTTC; CDR3 protein: CATSRKTDLAGYEQYF
clone size: -; V gene: TRBV5-1; D gene: -; J gene: TRBJ2-7; CDR3 DNA: TGCGCCAGCAGCTTAGTGGGACCGGGTCAACATCCCCGGGACGAGCAGTACTTC; CDR3 protein: CASSLVGPGQHPRDEQYF
clone size: -; V gene: TRBV27; D gene: -; J gene: TRBJ2-7; CDR3 DNA: TGTGCCAGCGGCAGGTTCTACGAGCAGTACTTC; CDR3 protein: CASGRFYEQYF
clone size: -; V gene: TRBV18; D gene: TRBD1; J gene: TRBJ1-1; CDR3 DNA: TGTGCCAGCTCACCCACCCAAGGGGGCCCTTACACTGAAGCTTTCTTT; CDR3 protein: CASSPTQGGPYTEAFF
clone size: -; V gene: TRBV6-5; D gene: -; J gene: TRBJ2-2; CDR3 DNA: TGTGCCAGCAGTTACGTGGAGAACACCGGGGAGCTGTTTTTT; CDR3 protein: CASSYVENTGELFF